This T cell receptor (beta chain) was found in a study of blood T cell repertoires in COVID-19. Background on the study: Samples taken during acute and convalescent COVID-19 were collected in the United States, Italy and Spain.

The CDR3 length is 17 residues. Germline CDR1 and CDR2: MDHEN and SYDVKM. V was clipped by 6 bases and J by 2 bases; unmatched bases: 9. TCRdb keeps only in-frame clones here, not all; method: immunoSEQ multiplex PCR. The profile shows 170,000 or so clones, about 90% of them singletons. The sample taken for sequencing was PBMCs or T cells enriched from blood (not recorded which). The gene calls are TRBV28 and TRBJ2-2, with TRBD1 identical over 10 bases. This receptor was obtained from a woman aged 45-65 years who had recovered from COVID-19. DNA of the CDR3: TGTGCCAGCAGCCAAACAGGGACAGGGGTAAACACCGGGGAGCTGTTTTTT. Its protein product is CASSQTGTGVNTGELFF.